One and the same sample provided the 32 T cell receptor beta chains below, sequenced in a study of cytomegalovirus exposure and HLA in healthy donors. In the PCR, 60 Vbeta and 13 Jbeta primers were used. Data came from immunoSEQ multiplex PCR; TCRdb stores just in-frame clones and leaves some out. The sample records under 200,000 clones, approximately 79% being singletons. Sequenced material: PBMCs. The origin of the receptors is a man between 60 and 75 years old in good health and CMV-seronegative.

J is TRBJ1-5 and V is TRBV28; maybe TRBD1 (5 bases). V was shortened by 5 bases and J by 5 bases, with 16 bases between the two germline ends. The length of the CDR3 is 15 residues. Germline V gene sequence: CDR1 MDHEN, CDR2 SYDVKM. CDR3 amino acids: CASSPYRSGDQPQHF. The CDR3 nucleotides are TGTGCCAGCAGTCCCTACAGGAGTGGCGATCAGCCCCAGCATTTT.

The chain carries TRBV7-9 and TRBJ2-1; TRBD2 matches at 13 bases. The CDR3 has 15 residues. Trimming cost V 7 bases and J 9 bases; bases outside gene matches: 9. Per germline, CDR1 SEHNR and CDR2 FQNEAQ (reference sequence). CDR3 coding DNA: TGTGCCAGCACCTTTTCACTAGCGGGGGGGCTTGAGCAGTTCTTC. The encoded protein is CASTFSLAGGLEQFF.

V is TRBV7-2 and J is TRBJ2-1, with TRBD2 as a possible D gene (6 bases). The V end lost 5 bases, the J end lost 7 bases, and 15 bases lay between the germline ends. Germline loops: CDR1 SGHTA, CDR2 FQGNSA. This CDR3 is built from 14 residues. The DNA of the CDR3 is TGTGCCAGCAGCCCTGGACTGGGGGGTAATGAGCAGTTCTTC. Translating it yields CASSPGLGGNEQFF.

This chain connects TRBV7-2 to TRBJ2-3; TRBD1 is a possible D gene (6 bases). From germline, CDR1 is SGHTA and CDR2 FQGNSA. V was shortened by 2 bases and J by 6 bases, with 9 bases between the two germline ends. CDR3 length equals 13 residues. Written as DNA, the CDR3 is TGTGCCAGCAGCTTACAGGGGATGGATACGCAGTATTTT. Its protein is CASSLQGMDTQYF.

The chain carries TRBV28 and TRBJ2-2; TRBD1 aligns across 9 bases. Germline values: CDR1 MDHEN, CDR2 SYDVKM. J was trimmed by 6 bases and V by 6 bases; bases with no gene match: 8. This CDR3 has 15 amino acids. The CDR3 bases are TGTGCCAGCAGCATTACAGGGGGCGCGGCCGGGGAGCTGTTTTTT. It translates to CASSITGGAAGELFF.

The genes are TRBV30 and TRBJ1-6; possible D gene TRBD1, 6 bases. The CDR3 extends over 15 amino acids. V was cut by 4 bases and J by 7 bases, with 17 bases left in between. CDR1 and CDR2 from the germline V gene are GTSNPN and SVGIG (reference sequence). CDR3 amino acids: CAWIFQGMGNSPLHF. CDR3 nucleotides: TGTGCCTGGATCTTCCAGGGGATGGGCAATTCACCCCTCCACTTT.

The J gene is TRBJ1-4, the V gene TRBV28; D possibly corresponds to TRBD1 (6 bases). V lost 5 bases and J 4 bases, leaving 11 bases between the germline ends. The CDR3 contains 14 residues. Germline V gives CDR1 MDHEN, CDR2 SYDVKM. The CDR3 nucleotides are TGTGCCAGCAGTAAACAGGGTTATAATGAAAAACTGTTTTTT. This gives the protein CASSKQGYNEKLFF.

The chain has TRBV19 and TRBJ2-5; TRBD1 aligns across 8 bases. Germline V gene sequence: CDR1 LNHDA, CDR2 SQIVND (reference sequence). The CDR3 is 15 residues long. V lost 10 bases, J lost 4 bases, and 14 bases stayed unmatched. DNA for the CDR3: TGTGCCACCGCCCTATCCGGGACAGGTAGAGAGACCCAGTACTTC. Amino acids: CATALSGTGRETQYF.

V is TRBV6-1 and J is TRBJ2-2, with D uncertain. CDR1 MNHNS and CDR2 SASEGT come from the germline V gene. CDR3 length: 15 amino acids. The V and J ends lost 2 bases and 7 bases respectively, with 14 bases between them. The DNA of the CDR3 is TGTGCCAGCAGTGAAATGTCAGGATCCGGCGGGGAGCTGTTTTTT. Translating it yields CASSEMSGSGGELFF.

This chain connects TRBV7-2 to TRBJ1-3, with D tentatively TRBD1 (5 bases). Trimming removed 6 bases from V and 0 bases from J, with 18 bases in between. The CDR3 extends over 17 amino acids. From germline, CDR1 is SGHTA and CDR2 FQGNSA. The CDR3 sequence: CASRAPGGPFSGNTIYF. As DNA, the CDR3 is TGTGCCAGCAGAGCCCCCGGGGGTCCTTTCTCTGGAAACACCATATATTTT.

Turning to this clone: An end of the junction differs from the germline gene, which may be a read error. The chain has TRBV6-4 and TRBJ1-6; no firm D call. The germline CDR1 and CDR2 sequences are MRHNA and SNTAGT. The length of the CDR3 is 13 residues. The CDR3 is CASSVMPPSALHF. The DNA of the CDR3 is TGTGCCAGCAGTGTGATGCCACCTTCAGCCCTCCACTTT.

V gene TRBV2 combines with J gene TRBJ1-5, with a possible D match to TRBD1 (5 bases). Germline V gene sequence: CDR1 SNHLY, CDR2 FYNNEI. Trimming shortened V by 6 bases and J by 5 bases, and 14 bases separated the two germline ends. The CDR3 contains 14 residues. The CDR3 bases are TGTGCCAGCAGGTACTCAGGAGGGGATCAGCCCCAGCATTTT. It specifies CASRYSGGDQPQHF.

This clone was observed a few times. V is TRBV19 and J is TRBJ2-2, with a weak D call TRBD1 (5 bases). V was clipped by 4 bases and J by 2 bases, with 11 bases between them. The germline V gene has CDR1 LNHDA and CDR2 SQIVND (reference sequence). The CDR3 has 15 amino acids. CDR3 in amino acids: CASSRGQDNTGELFF. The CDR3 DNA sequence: TGTGCCAGTAGTAGGGGCCAGGATAACACCGGGGAGCTGTTTTTT.

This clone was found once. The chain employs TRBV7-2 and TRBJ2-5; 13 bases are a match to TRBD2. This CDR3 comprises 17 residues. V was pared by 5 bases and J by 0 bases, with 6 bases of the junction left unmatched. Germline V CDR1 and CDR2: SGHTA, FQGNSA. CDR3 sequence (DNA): TGTGCCAGCAGCGGCAGACTAGCGGGGGGCTACCAAGAGACCCAGTACTTC. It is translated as CASSGRLAGGYQETQYF.

The CDR3 coding sequence is TGTGCCAGCAGTTGGACAGGGGCCTACGAGCAGTACTTC. Translating it yields CASSWTGAYEQYF. The rearrangement joins TRBV27 to TRBJ2-7; 9 nucleotides match TRBD1. Germline CDR1 is MNHEY and CDR2 is SMNVEV (reference sequence). The CDR3 contains 13 residues. The junction had 0 bases not matched to a gene; V was cut back by 4 bases and J by 2 bases.

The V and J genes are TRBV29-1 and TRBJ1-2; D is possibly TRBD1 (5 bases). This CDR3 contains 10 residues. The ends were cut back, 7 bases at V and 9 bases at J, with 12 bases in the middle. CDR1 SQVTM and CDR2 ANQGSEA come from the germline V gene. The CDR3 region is CSAAGERYTF. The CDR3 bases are TGCAGCGCGGCGGGGGAACGCTACACCTTC.

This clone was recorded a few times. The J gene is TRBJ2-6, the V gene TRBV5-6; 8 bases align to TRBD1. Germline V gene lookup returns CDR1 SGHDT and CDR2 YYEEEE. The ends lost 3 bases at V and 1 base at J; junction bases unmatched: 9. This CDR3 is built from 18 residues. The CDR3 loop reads CASSSGQGDGSGANVLTF. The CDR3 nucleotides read TGTGCCAGCAGCTCAGGACAGGGCGACGGTTCTGGGGCCAACGTCCTGACTTTC.

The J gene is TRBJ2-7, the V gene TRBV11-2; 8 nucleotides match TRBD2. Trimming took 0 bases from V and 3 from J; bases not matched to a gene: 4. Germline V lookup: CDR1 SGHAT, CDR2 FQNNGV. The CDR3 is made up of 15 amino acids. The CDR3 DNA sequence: TGTGCCAGCAGCTTAGAGTCTAGCGGGTACTACGAGCAGTACTTC. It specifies CASSLESSGYYEQYF. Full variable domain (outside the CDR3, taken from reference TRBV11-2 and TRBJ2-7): EAGVAQSPRYKIIEKRQSVAFWCNPISGHATLYWYQQILGQGPKLLIQFQNNGVVDDSQLPKDRFSAERLKGVDSTLKIQPAKLEDSAVYLCASSLESSGYYEQYFGPGTRLTVT.

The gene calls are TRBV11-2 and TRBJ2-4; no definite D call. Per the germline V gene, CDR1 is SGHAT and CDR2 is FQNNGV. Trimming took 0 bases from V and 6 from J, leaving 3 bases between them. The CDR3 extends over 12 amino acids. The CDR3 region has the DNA TGTGCCAGCAGCTTAGATCTAAACATTCAGTACTTC. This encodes CASSLDLNIQYF.

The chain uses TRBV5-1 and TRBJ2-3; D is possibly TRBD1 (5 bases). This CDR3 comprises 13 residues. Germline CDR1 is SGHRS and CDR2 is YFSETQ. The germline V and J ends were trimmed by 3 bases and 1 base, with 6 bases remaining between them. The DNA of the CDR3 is TGCGCCAGCAGCTCGACAGGCACAGATACGCAGTATTTT. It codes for CASSSTGTDTQYF.

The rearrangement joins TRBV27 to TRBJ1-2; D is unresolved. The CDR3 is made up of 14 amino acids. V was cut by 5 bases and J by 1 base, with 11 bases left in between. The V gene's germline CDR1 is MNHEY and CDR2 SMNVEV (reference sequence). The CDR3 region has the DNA TGTGCCAGCAGTACGGGGTCAGTTAACTATGGCTACACCTTC. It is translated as CASSTGSVNYGYTF.

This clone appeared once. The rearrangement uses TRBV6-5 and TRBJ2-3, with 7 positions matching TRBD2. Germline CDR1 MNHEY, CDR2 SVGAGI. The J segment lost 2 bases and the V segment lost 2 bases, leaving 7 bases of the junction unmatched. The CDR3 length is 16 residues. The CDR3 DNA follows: TGTGCCAGCAGTTACATTAGGACTAGATACACAGATACGCAGTATTTT. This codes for CASSYIRTRYTDTQYF.

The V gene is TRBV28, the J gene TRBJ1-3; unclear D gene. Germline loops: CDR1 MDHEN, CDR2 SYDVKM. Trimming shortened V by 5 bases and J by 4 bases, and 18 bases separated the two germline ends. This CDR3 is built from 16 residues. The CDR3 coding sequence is TGTGCCAGCAGTACCCGGACTGAGGGAATCGGAAACACCATATATTTT. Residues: CASSTRTEGIGNTIYF.

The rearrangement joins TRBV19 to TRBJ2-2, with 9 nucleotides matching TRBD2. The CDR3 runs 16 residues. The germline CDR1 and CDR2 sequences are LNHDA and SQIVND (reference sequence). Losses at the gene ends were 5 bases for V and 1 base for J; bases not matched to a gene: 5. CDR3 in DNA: TGTGCCAGTAGTCCGCTAGCGGGGCTGAACACCGGGGAGCTGTTTTTT. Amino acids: CASSPLAGLNTGELFF.

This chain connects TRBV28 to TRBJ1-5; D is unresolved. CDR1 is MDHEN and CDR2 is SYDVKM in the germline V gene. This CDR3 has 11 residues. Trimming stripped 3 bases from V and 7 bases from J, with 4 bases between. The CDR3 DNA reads TGTGCCAGCAGTTTTCCGCAGCCCCAGCATTTT. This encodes CASSFPQPQHF.

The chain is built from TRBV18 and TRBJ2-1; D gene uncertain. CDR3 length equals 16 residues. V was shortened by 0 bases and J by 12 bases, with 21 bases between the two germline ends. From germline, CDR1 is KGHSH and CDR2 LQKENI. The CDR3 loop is CASSPPNVSSIVRQFF. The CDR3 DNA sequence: TGTGCCAGCTCACCACCGAATGTGTCCAGTATTGTAAGGCAGTTCTTC.

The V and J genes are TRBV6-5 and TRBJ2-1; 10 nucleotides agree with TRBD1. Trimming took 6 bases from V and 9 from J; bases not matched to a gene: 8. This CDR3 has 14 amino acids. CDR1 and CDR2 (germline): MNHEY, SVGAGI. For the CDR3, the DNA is TGTGCCAGCAGCGCCGGGACAGGGGCCAGTGAGCAGTTCTTC. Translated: CASSAGTGASEQFF.

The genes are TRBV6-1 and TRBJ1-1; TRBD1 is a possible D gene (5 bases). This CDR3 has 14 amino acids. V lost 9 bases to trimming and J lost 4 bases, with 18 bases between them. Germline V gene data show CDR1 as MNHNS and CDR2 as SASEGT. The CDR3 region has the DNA TGTGCCAGTTTGGGGGGGTGGGGCGGCACTGAAGCTTTCTTT. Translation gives CASLGGWGGTEAFF.

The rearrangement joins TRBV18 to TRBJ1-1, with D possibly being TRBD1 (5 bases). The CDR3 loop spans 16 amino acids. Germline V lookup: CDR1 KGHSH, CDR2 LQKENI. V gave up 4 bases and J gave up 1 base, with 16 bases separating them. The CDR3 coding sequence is TGTGCCAGCTCACGCACCATGGAGGGGACGAACACTGAAGCTTTCTTT. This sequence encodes CASSRTMEGTNTEAFF.

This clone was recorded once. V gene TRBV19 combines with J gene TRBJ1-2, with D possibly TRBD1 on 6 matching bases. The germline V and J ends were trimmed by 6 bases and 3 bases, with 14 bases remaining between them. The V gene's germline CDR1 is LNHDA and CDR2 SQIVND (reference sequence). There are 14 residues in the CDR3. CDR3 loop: CASRWGGADYGYTF. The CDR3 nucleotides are TGTGCCAGTAGATGGGGGGGCGCGGACTATGGCTACACCTTC.

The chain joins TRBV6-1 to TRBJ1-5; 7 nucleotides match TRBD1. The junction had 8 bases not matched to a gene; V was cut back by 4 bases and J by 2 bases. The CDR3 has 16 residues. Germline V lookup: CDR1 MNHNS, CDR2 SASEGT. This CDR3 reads CASSVQGVFGNQPQHF. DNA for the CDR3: TGTGCCAGCAGTGTTCAGGGGGTGTTTGGCAATCAGCCCCAGCATTTT.

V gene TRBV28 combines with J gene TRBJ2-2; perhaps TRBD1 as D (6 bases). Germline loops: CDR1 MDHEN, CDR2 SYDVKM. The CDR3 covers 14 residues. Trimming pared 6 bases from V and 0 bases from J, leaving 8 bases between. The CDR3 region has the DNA TGTGCCAGCAGGACAGGCACGAACACCGGGGAGCTGTTTTTT. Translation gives CASRTGTNTGELFF.